Listed below are T cell receptor beta chains from one sample, sequenced in a study of T cell repertoires in cytomegalovirus infection. Their target antigens are unknown. Via MiXCR, TCRdb re-called the reads, giving one row per CDR3 protein. This table has about 830,000 distinct CDR3 sequences, about 30% appearing once. The sample was cultured CD8+ T cells from PBMCs, taken from culture after CMV antigen stimulation. Every receptor here comes from a human donor in good health (CMV status not recorded). Some clones in this sample may be carry-over from other donors' samples. CDR3s leave out the opening cysteine and the closing phenylalanine or tryptophan. Fields, in order: V gene, D gene, J gene, CDR3 length, CDR3 protein. A D gene is named only where the DNA matches it firmly.

v_gene: TRBV19
d_gene: TRBD1
j_gene: TRBJ1-2
len: 13
CDR3aa: ASSTLLDRGLGYT

v_gene: TRBV5-8
d_gene: .
j_gene: TRBJ1-1
len: 12
CDR3aa: ASSLVQIPTEAF

v_gene: TRBV2
d_gene: TRBD2
j_gene: TRBJ2-7
len: 13
CDR3aa: ASKGTGGSSYEQY

v_gene: TRBV28
d_gene: .
j_gene: TRBJ2-2
len: 15
CDR3aa: ASSLPIEEWNTGELF

v_gene: TRBV5-1
d_gene: TRBD2
j_gene: TRBJ2-7
len: 18
CDR3aa: ASSDPLLSGGGGPFYEQY

v_gene: TRBV24-1
d_gene: .
j_gene: TRBJ2-5
len: 9
CDR3aa: ATMNQETQY

v_gene: TRBV19
d_gene: .
j_gene: TRBJ1-1
len: 11
CDR3aa: ASFVGSNTEAF

v_gene: TRBV7-9
d_gene: TRBD1
j_gene: TRBJ1-2
len: 13
CDR3aa: ASRTRDSVEPGYT

v_gene: TRBV6-5
d_gene: .
j_gene: TRBJ1-2
len: 11
CDR3aa: ASSYGQYYGYT

v_gene: TRBV7-6
d_gene: TRBD1
j_gene: TRBJ1-1
len: 17
CDR3aa: ASSLDPFPGTAGNTEAF

v_gene: TRBV27
d_gene: .
j_gene: TRBJ1-1
len: 12
CDR3aa: ASSLYPRETEAF

v_gene: TRBV6-2/TRBV6-3
d_gene: .
j_gene: TRBJ2-1
len: 14
CDR3aa: ASSYATLTDYNEQF

v_gene: TRBV5-5
d_gene: .
j_gene: TRBJ2-3
len: 14
CDR3aa: ASSLGTVSSTDTQY

v_gene: TRBV7-9
d_gene: TRBD1
j_gene: TRBJ1-2
len: 13
CDR3aa: ASSRDRGLIYGYT

v_gene: TRBV5-1
d_gene: .
j_gene: TRBJ2-7
len: 14
CDR3aa: ASSLGPNDNPYEQY

v_gene: TRBV28
d_gene: .
j_gene: TRBJ1-6
len: 13
CDR3aa: ASSNRQEGNSPLH

v_gene: TRBV19
d_gene: .
j_gene: TRBJ2-7
len: 12
CDR3aa: ASSTRDTSYEQY

v_gene: TRBV27
d_gene: .
j_gene: TRBJ2-6
len: 13
CDR3aa: ASSLSPVGANVLT

v_gene: TRBV24-1
d_gene: .
j_gene: TRBJ2-2
len: 13
CDR3aa: ATSDLKRGTGELF

v_gene: TRBV20-1
d_gene: .
j_gene: TRBJ1-5
len: 13
CDR3aa: SARDSSLDNQPQH

v_gene: TRBV6-8
d_gene: .
j_gene: TRBJ2-7
len: 9
CDR3aa: ALLRGYEQY

v_gene: TRBV27
d_gene: TRBD2
j_gene: TRBJ2-1
len: 12
CDR3aa: ASKPGRRINEQF

v_gene: TRBV4-3
d_gene: TRBD1
j_gene: TRBJ2-1
len: 13
CDR3aa: ASSQGTPGGDEQF

v_gene: TRBV12-5
d_gene: TRBD1
j_gene: TRBJ1-5
len: 12
CDR3aa: ASGLGQGNQPQH